These 9 T cell receptor beta chains were sequenced from one sample in a study of molecular identifiers for immune sequencing clone quantification. TCRdb called the PCR reads again in MiXCR, with one record for every CDR3 protein. Of 490,000 or so distinct CDR3 sequences in the sample, about 21% are singletons; the top ten hold under 0.85%. Sequences were obtained from naive CD8+ T cells from blood, with Jurkat cell RNA spiked in. Subset in this sample: FACS-sorted CD8+CD4-CCR7+CD45RA+ naive T cells. These receptors all come from a human donor in good health. Some libraries in this study had Jurkat cell RNA spiked in.

The chain uses TRBV28 and TRBJ2-7, with 10 nucleotides matching TRBD1. V gave up 5 bases and J gave up 2 bases; unmatched junction bases: 24. Germline V gene lookup returns CDR1 MDHEN and CDR2 SYDVKM. The CDR3 length is 21 residues. The CDR3 region has the DNA TGTGCCAGCAGTGACCCTACGGGGGGGACAGGGGAATGGAGTGGGCCCTACGAGCAGTACTTC. As protein: CASSDPTGGTGEWSGPYEQYF.

The CDR3 region is CASSWTSGSETQYF. In nucleotides, the CDR3 is TGTGCCAGCAGTTGGACTAGCGGGAGTGAGACCCAGTACTTC. The V and J genes are TRBV28 and TRBJ2-5, with 13 bases identical to TRBD2. The V gene's germline CDR1 is MDHEN and CDR2 SYDVKM. J lost 5 bases, V lost 4 bases, and 1 base had no gene match. The CDR3 consists of 14 residues.

This clonotype was seen ten or more times. This rearrangement joins TRBV30 to TRBJ2-2; 9 bases agree with TRBD1. Germline CDR1 and CDR2: GTSNPN and SVGIG (reference sequence). The CDR3 is made up of 13 amino acids. J lost 7 bases, V lost 2 bases, and 2 bases had no gene match. For the CDR3, the DNA is TGTGCCTGGAGTACAGGGGGCGTCGGGGAGCTGTTTTTT. It is translated as CAWSTGGVGELFF.

This clonotype appeared many times. The chain is built from TRBV12-3 or TRBV12-4 and TRBJ2-2; 8 positions match TRBD2. The CDR3 totals 16 residues. V gave up 5 bases and J gave up 4 bases; unmatched junction bases: 9. In nucleotides, the CDR3 is TGTGCCAGCAGTCCGGTCGGCCTAGCGGGCACCGGGGAGCTGTTTTTT. Amino acid sequence: CASSPVGLAGTGELFF.

The chain recombines TRBV14 with TRBJ2-7; 8 bases are shared with TRBD1. Germline CDR1 reads SGHDN; CDR2 reads FVKESK. V trimming: 3 bases; J trimming: 5 bases; junction bases outside the gene matches: 15. This CDR3 spans 17 amino acids. The CDR3 loop reads CASSQDSGQGWYHEQYF. CDR3 bases: TGTGCCAGCAGCCAGGACAGTGGACAGGGTTGGTACCACGAGCAGTACTTC.

A word on this clonotype: A much larger clone is a single base away; this may be a read error. This sequence joins TRBV29-1 and TRBJ2-2; D ambiguous. V lost 7 bases and J 6 bases, leaving 12 bases between the germline ends. CDR3 size: 12 residues. Germline CDR1 SQVTM, CDR2 ANQGSEA. CDR3 DNA: TGCAGCGCCTTGAGAGAAGCCGGGGAGCTGTTTTTT. Amino acids: CSALREAGELFF.

The V call is TRBV6-2 or TRBV6-3, the J call TRBJ2-7; TRBD1 agrees at 10 bases. V lost 6 bases to trimming and J lost 4 bases; unmatched junction nucleotides: 9. The CDR3 loop spans 15 amino acids. Per germline, CDR1 MNHEY and CDR2 SVGEGT. CDR3 nucleotides: TGTGCCAGCAGATCGAGTCGACAGGGGGCTTACGAGCAGTACTTC. Translating gives CASRSSRQGAYEQYF.

This clonotype has a handful of counts. A junction end diverges from the germline sequence, so it may reflect a read error. The V gene is TRBV28, the J gene TRBJ2-5, with D possibly TRBD1 on 6 matching bases. Germline CDR1 and CDR2: MDHEN and SYDVKM. The CDR3 totals 16 residues. The CDR3 loop reads CASSLWVGQKQETQYF. The CDR3 DNA reads TGTGCCAGCAGTCTATGGGTAGGACAGAAACAAGAGACCCAGTACTTC.

This sequence joins TRBV6-2 or TRBV6-3 and TRBJ2-1, with 13 positions matching TRBD2. Germline values: CDR1 MNHEY, CDR2 SVGEGT. CDR3 length: 17 amino acids. The J segment lost 4 bases and the V segment lost 4 bases, leaving 7 bases of the junction unmatched. CDR3 sequence reads: CASSSGLAGAIYNEQFF. The CDR3 DNA sequence: TGTGCCAGCAGTTCCGGACTAGCGGGGGCTATATACAATGAGCAGTTCTTC.